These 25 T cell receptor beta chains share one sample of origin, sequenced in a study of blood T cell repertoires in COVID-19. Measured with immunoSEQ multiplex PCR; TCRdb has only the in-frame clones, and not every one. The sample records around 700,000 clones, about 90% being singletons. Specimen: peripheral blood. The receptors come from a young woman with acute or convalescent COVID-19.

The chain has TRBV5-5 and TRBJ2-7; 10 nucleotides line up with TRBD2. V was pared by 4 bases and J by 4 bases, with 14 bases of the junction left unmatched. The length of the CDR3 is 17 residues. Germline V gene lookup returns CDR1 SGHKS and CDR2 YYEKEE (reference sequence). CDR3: CASSDDPSGGPGYEQYF. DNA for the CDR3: TGTGCCAGCAGCGACGACCCTAGCGGGGGACCGGGATACGAGCAGTACTTC. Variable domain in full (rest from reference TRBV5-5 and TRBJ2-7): DAGVTQSPTHLIKTRGQQVTLRCSPISGHKSVSWYQQVLGQGPQFIFQYYEKEERGRGNFPDRFSARQFPNYSSELNVNALLLGDSALYLCASSDDPSGGPGYEQYFGPGTRLTVT.

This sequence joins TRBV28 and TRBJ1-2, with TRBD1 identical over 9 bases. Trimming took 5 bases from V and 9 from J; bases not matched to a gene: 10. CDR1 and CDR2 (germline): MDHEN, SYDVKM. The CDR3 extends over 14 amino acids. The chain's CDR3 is CASSKHRGRISYTF. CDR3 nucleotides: TGTGCCAGCAGTAAACACAGGGGGCGCATAAGCTACACCTTC.

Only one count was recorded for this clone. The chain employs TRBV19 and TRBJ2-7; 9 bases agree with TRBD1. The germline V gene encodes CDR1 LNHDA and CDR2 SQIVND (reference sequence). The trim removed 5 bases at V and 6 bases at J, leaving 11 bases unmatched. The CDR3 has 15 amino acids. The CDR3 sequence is CASSRTGTGIVEQYF. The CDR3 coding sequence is TGTGCCAGTAGTCGAACCGGGACAGGGATTGTCGAGCAGTACTTC.

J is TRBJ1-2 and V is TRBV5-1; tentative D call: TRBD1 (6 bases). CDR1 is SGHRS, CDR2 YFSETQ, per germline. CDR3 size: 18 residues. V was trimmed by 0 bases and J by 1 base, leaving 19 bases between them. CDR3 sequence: CASSLVPHNRAVNYGYTF. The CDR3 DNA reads TGCGCCAGCAGCTTGGTACCTCACAACAGGGCCGTTAACTATGGCTACACCTTC.

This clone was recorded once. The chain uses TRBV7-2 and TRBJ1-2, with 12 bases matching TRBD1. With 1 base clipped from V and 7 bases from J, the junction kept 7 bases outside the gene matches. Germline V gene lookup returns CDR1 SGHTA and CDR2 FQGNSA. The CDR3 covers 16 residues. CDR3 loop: CASSLEGTGGWGGYTF. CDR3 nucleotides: TGTGCCAGCAGCTTAGAAGGGACAGGGGGCTGGGGTGGCTACACCTTC.

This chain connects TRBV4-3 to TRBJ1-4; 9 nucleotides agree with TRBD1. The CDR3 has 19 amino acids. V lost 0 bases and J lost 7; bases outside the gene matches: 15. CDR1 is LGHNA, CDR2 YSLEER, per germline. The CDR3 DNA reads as TGCGCCAGCAGCCAAGAGACCCCCGGGACAGGGCCCCAACTTGAAAAACTGTTTTTT. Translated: CASSQETPGTGPQLEKLFF.

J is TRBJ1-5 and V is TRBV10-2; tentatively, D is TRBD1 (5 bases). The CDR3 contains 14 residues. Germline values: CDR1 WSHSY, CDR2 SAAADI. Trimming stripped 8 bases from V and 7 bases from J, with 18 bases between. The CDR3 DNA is TGCGCCAGCGACATGGGGGGGGAAGGGCAGCCCCAGCATTTT. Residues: CASDMGGEGQPQHF.

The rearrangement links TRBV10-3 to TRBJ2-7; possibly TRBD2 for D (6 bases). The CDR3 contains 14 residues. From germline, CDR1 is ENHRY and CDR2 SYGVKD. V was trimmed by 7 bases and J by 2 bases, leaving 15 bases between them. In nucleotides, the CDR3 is TGTGCCATCAAACTACAGGAGGGGACCTACGAGCAGTACTTC. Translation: CAIKLQEGTYEQYF.

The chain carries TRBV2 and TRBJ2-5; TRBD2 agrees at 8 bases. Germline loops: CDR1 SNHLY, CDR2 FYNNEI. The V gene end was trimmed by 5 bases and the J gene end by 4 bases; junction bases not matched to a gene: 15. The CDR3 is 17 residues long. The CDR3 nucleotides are TGTGCCAGCAGTCCCCTTACATTATCCGGGACTAGAGAGACCCAGTACTTC. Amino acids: CASSPLTLSGTRETQYF. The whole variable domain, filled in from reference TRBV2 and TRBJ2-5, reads EPEVTQTPSHQVTQMGQEVILRCVPISNHLYFYWYRQILGQKVEFLVSFYNNEISEKSEIFDDQFSVERPDGSNFTLKIRSTKLEDSAMYFCASSPLTLSGTRETQYFGPGTRLLVL.

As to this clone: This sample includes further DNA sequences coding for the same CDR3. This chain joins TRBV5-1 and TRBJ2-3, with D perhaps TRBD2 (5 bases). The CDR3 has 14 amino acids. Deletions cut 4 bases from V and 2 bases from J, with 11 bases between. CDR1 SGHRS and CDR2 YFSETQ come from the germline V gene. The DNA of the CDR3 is TGCGCCAGCAGCCCGGGATTATCCACAGATACGCAGTATTTT. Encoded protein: CASSPGLSTDTQYF.

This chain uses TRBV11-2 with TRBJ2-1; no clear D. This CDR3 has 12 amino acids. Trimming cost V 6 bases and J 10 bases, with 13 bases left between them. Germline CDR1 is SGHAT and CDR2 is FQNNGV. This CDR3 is CASRGGPTEQFF. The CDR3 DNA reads TGTGCCAGCAGGGGTGGGCCTACGGAGCAGTTCTTC.

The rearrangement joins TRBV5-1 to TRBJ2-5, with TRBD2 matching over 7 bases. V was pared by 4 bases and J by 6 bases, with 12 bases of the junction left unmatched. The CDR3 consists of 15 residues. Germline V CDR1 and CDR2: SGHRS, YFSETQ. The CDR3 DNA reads TGCGCCAGCAGCGATCCTAGCGGTGGAAGTAAGACCCAGTACTTC. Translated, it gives CASSDPSGGSKTQYF.

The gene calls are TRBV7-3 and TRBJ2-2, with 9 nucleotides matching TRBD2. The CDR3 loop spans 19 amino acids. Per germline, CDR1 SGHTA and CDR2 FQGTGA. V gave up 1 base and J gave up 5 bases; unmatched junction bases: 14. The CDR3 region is CASSLIRASGEIETGELFF. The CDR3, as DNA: TGTGCCAGCAGCTTAATCAGGGCTAGCGGGGAAATAGAGACCGGGGAGCTGTTTTTT.

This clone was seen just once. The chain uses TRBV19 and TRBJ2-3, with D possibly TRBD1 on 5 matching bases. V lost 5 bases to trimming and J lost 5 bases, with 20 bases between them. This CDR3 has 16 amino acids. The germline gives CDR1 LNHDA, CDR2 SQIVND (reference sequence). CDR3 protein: CASSHPRSQGLDTQYF. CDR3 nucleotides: TGTGCCAGTAGTCATCCCCGGTCGCAGGGATTAGATACGCAGTATTTT. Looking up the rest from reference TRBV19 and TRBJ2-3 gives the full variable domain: DGGITQSPKYLFRKEGQNVTLSCEQNLNHDAMYWYRQDPGQGLRLIYYSQIVNDFQKGDIAEGYSVSREKKESFPLTVTSAQKNPTAFYLCASSHPRSQGLDTQYFGPGTRLTVL.

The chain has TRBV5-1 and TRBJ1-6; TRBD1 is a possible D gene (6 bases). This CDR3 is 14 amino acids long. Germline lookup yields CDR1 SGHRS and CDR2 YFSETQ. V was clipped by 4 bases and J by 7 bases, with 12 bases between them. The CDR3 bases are TGCGCCAGCAGCCCCGGACAGCGGAATTCACCCCTCCACTTT. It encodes CASSPGQRNSPLHF.

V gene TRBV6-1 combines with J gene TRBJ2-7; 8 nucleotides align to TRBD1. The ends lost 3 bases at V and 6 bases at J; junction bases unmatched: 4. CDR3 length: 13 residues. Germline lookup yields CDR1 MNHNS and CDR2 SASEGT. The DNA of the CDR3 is TGTGCCAGCAGTGATCCGGACAGGGTCGAGCAGTACTTC. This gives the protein CASSDPDRVEQYF.

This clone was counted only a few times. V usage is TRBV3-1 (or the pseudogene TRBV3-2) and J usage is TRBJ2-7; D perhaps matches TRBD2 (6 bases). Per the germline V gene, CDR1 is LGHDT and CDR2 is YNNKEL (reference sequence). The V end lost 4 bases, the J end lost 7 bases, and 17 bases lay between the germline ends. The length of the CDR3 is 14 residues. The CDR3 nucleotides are TGTGCCAGCAGCCGGACCGCGGGGAATATGGAGCAGTACTTC. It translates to CASSRTAGNMEQYF.

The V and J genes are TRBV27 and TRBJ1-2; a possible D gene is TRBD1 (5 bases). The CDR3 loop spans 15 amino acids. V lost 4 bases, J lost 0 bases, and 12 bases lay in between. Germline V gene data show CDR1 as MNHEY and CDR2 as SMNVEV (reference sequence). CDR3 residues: CASSYTGDPNYGYTF. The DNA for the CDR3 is TGTGCCAGCAGTTATACAGGAGACCCTAACTATGGCTACACCTTC.

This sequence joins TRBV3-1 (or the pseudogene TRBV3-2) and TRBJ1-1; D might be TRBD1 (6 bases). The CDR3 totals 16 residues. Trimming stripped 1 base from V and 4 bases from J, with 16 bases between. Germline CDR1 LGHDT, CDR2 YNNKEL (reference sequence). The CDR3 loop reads CASSQGGNRVGTEAFF. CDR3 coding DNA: TGTGCCAGCAGCCAAGGAGGGAACAGGGTTGGCACTGAAGCTTTCTTT.

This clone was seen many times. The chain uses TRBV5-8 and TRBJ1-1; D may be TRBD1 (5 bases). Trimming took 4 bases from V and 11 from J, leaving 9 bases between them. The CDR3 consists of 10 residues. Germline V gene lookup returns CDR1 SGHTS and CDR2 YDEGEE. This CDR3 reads CASSRGGAFF. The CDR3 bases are TGTGCCAGCAGCCGCGGGGGGGCTTTCTTT.

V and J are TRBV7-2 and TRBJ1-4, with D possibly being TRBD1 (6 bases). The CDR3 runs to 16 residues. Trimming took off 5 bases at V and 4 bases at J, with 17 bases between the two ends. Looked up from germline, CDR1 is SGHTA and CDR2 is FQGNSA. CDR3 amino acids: CASSQGWREDNEKLFF. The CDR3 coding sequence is TGTGCCAGCAGCCAGGGGTGGCGTGAGGATAATGAAAAACTGTTTTTT. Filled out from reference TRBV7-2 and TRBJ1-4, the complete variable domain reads GAGVSQSPSNKVTEKGKDVELRCDPISGHTALYWYRQSLGQGLEFLIYFQGNSAPDKSGLPSDRFSAERTGGSVSTLTIQRTQQEDSAVYLCASSQGWREDNEKLFFGSGTQLSVL.

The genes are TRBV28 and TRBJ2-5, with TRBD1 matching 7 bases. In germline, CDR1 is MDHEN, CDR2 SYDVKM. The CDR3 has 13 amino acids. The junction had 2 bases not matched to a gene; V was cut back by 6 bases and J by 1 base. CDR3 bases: TGTGCCAGCAGGGGGACAGCCCAAGAGACCCAGTACTTC. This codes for CASRGTAQETQYF.

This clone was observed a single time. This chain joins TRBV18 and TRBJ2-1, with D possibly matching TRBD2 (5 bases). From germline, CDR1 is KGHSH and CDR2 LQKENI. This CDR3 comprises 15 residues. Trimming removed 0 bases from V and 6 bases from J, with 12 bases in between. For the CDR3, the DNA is TGTGCCAGCTCACCACCCGAATTTAGCGTCAATGAGCAGTTCTTC. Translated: CASSPPEFSVNEQFF.

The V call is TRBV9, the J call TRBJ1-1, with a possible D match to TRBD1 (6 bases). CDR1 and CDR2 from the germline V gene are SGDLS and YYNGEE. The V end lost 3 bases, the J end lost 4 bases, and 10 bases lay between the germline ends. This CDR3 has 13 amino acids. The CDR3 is CASSGKQGTEAFF. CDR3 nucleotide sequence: TGTGCCAGCAGCGGAAAACAGGGCACTGAAGCTTTCTTT.

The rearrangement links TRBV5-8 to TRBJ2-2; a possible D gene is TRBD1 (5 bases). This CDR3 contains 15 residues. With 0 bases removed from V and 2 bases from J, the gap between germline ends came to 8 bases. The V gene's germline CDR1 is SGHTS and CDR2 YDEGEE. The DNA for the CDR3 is TGTGCCAGCAGCTTGGGACAGTTTAACACCGGGGAGCTGTTTTTT. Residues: CASSLGQFNTGELFF.